The clone carrying this TCR beta chain came up a few times. Its target is unknown. These data are taken from a study of identical twins. Whole-study results and caveats: Out-of-frame alpha sequences shared by twins were enriched for low generation probability. Twins shared beta out-of-frame sequences in excess, but this excess was weaker.

V lost 7 bases to trimming and J lost 3 bases, with 17 bases between them. The CDR3 is 15 amino acids. Germline CDR1 reads MNHNS; CDR2 reads SASEGT. A single record per CDR3 protein comes from TCRdb applying MiXCR to the 5' RACE reads. The sample yields roughly 770,000 distinct CDR3 sequences, 18% seen once. Another study also made use of these data, one on T cells expressing NK-cell markers. According to that study: CD3+CD56+NKG2C+, CD3+CD56+NKG2C- and CD3+CD56-NKG2C+ T cells, once sorted, supplied the TCR beta repertoires. For several experiments, T cell sorting was restricted to the alpha-beta TCR population by means of an anti-gamma-delta TCR antibody.

The chain carries TRBV6-1 and TRBJ2-3; D might be TRBD2 (6 bases). This sequence was found in a woman aged 18-29 years in good health. The sequenced sample consisted of PBMCs. In DNA, the CDR3 is TGTGCCAGCAACGCACGGGACGCGGGAACAGATACGCAGTATTTT. Protein sequence: CASNARDAGTDTQYF.